This entry lists 19 T cell receptor beta chains sequenced from one sample in a study of CD8 T cells in Susac syndrome. Reverse transcription of about 0.5 to 1 ug RNA was carried out with random hexamers. TCRdb fed the immunoSEQ multiplex PCR reads into MiXCR, producing one record per CDR3 protein. Among about 49,000 distinct CDR3 sequences, over 85% were seen once, and the ten largest hold about 0.54%. The sample taken for sequencing was CD8+ T cells from PBMCs. The origin of the receptors is a human donor in good health.

This sequence joins TRBV28 and TRBJ2-5; 7 nucleotides align to TRBD2. V shed 6 bases, J shed 5 bases, and the junction held 9 bases outside the gene matches. Germline-derived CDR1 and CDR2 are MDHEN and SYDVKM. This CDR3 comprises 14 residues. The CDR3 is CASSTPGEGETQYF. The CDR3 DNA reads as TGTGCCAGCAGCACGCCCGGGGAGGGGGAGACCCAGTACTTC.

The rearrangement links TRBV5-6 to TRBJ2-1; D remains ambiguous. The V gene lost 0 bases and the J gene lost 7 bases, with 5 bases spanning the gap. Germline V gives CDR1 SGHDT, CDR2 YYEEEE. This CDR3 is 12 amino acids long. CDR3 residues: CASSLGPNEQFF. The CDR3 DNA follows: TGTGCCAGCAGCTTGGGCCCTAATGAGCAGTTCTTC.

V usage is TRBV4-1 and J usage is TRBJ2-1; D is unclear. CDR1 is MGHRA, CDR2 YSYEKL, per germline. The CDR3 spans 16 residues. Trimming took 1 base from V and 4 from J, leaving 14 bases between them. CDR3 loop: CASSQGTNGVYNEQFF. The CDR3 nucleotides are TGCGCCAGCAGCCAAGGCACCAACGGAGTTTACAATGAGCAGTTCTTC.

The chain joins TRBV4-1 to TRBJ2-7; 9 bases are a match to TRBD1. There are 15 residues in the CDR3. The J segment lost 3 bases and the V segment lost 1 base, leaving 4 bases of the junction unmatched. From germline, CDR1 is MGHRA and CDR2 YSYEKL. The DNA for the CDR3 is TGCGCCAGCAGCCAAGTCGCGACAGGGGGCTACGAGCAGTACTTC. Translation gives CASSQVATGGYEQYF.

This clonotype was seen only a few times. The chain has TRBV3-1 and TRBJ2-7; 9 nucleotides agree with TRBD2. This CDR3 spans 16 amino acids. V shed 4 bases, J shed 1 base, and the junction held 8 bases outside the gene matches. CDR1 and CDR2 (germline): LGHDT, YNNKEL (reference sequence). Here the CDR3 DNA reads TGTGCCAGCAGCCCCCGGGGGAGCGGGGGGTCCTACGAGCAGTACTTC. This codes for CASSPRGSGGSYEQYF.

The V gene is TRBV24-1, the J gene TRBJ2-1, with 11 positions matching TRBD2. V lost 2 bases to trimming and J lost 5 bases; unmatched junction nucleotides: 10. CDR1 and CDR2 (germline): KGHDR, SFDVKD. CDR3 length: 18 residues. CDR3 residues: CATSDSIAGGEGHNEQFF. DNA of the CDR3: TGTGCCACCAGTGATTCAATAGCGGGAGGGGAAGGGCACAATGAGCAGTTCTTC.

This chain links TRBV3-1 with TRBJ2-7, with D unresolved. The CDR3 sequence is 13 residues long. CDR1 and CDR2 from the germline V gene are LGHDT and YNNKEL (reference sequence). V was shortened by 5 bases and J by 4 bases, with 12 bases between the two germline ends. DNA of the CDR3: TGTGCCAGCAGCTACGAAAGTGGATACGAGCAGTACTTC. Translating gives CASSYESGYEQYF.

The chain joins TRBV12-3 or TRBV12-4 to TRBJ2-2, with a weak D call TRBD1 (6 bases). The CDR3 is 14 residues long. Trimming left V 5 bases short and J 12 bases short, with 19 bases between. CDR3 in DNA: TGTGCCAGCAGTCTACAGGGCTCCCAGGTACAGCTGTTTTTT. This encodes CASSLQGSQVQLFF.

V gene TRBV29-1 combines with J gene TRBJ1-1; 8 bases align to TRBD1. The CDR3 contains 15 residues. V lost 3 bases to trimming and J lost 3 bases; unmatched junction nucleotides: 9. CDR1 and CDR2 from the germline V gene are SQVTM and ANQGSEA. In DNA form, the CDR3 reads TGCAGCGTTGATCAGGCAGGGGGCCGAGACACTGAAGCTTTCTTT. Translating gives CSVDQAGGRDTEAFF.

The chain employs TRBV4-1 and TRBJ1-2, with no clear D. The germline V and J ends were trimmed by 2 bases and 8 bases, with 21 bases remaining between them. From germline, CDR1 is MGHRA and CDR2 YSYEKL. There are 16 residues in the CDR3. The CDR3 spells CASSQQRAENGLGYTF. The CDR3 nucleotides read TGCGCCAGCAGCCAACAACGCGCAGAGAATGGCTTGGGCTACACCTTC.

J is TRBJ2-2 and V is TRBV7-9; 9 bases are a match to TRBD2. Looked up from germline, CDR1 is SEHNR and CDR2 is FQNEAQ (reference sequence). With V trimmed by 5 bases and J by 3 bases, 10 bases remained unmatched. CDR3 length equals 17 residues. In DNA, the CDR3 is TGTGCCAGCAGCCGGCCGGGGGTAGCGGGAGACACCGGGGAGCTGTTTTTT. Its translation is CASSRPGVAGDTGELFF.

This rearrangement joins TRBV27 to TRBJ2-1; TRBD2 might be the D (7 bases). CDR3 length: 14 residues. V was pared by 1 base and J by 9 bases, with 13 bases between. CDR1 MNHEY and CDR2 SMNVEV come from the germline V gene (reference sequence). CDR3 residues: CASSLWRGLGEQFF. The CDR3 coding sequence is TGTGCCAGCAGTTTATGGCGGGGGCTGGGTGAGCAGTTCTTC.

This sequence joins TRBV30 and TRBJ1-5, with TRBD1 matching over 7 bases. In germline, CDR1 is GTSNPN, CDR2 SVGIG (reference sequence). The CDR3 has 12 amino acids. After removal of 6 bases from V and 6 bases from J, the junction contained 5 bases not matched to a gene. The DNA of the CDR3 is TGTGCCTGTGGACAGGCCGGTCAGCCCCAGCATTTT. Translation gives CACGQAGQPQHF.

The chain recombines TRBV29-1 with TRBJ2-7; 11 bases map to TRBD1. The CDR3 totals 18 residues. Germline V gene lookup returns CDR1 SQVTM and CDR2 ANQGSEA. Trimming took 0 bases from V and 7 from J; bases not matched to a gene: 17. The CDR3 loop is CSVEDHAGLGQGAREQYF. As DNA, the CDR3 is TGCAGCGTTGAAGATCATGCGGGCCTTGGACAGGGGGCGCGGGAGCAGTACTTC.

The V and J genes are TRBV15 and TRBJ2-5; D gene unclear. Trimming removed 0 bases from V and 5 bases from J, with 13 bases in between. Germline loops: CDR1 LNHNV, CDR2 YYDKDF (reference sequence). There are 15 residues in the CDR3. The CDR3 region is CATSRDRVAGETQYF. As DNA, the CDR3 is TGTGCCACCAGCAGAGATCGGGTAGCCGGGGAGACCCAGTACTTC.

This chain uses TRBV29-1 with TRBJ2-7; 7 bases are a match to TRBD2. The CDR3 has 13 amino acids. V lost 4 bases, J lost 3 bases, and 6 bases stayed unmatched. From germline, CDR1 is SQVTM and CDR2 ANQGSEA. CDR3 sequence (DNA): TGCAGCGTTGCCCCGACGGGAGGCTACGAGCAGTACTTC. Translated, it gives CSVAPTGGYEQYF.

The chain has TRBV13 and TRBJ2-7; 8 bases match TRBD2. CDR3 length: 15 amino acids. The germline CDR1 and CDR2 sequences are PRHDT and FYEKMQ (reference sequence). V shed 4 bases and J 1 base; nucleotides not matched to a gene: 6. The CDR3 spells CASSSRVAGSYEQYF. In DNA form, the CDR3 reads TGTGCCAGCAGCTCCAGGGTAGCGGGATCCTACGAGCAGTACTTC.

The CDR3 region is CASSPDRQLVHF. CDR3 nucleotide sequence: TGTGCCAGCAGCCCCGACCGTCAGTTGGTGCATTTT. The gene calls are TRBV12-3 or TRBV12-4 and TRBJ1-5; D remains ambiguous. V gave up 6 bases and J gave up 15 bases, with 18 bases separating them. The CDR3 loop spans 12 amino acids.

The chain joins TRBV2 to TRBJ2-5, with D possibly TRBD1 on 5 matching bases. V lost 6 bases and J lost 1, with 6 bases in between. The CDR3 length is 12 residues. In germline, CDR1 is SNHLY, CDR2 FYNNEI. DNA for the CDR3: TGTGCCAGCAGGGACATCCAAGAGACCCAGTACTTC. It yields the protein CASRDIQETQYF.